The 19 T cell receptor beta chains below come from one sample, sequenced in a study of T-cell memory formation after mild COVID-19. From the 5' RACE reads, TCRdb called clonotypes with MiXCR, one entry per CDR3 protein. The sample comprises about 620,000 distinct CDR3 sequences, 18% of which are singletons, and around 12% rests with the top ten. Sequenced sample: PBMCs or a T cell subset sorted from them (not recorded which). The receptors come from an adult woman who had mild COVID-19 (a few samples of this study predate the infection). Cell type and time point are not known.

The V gene is TRBV10-3, the J gene TRBJ1-1, with D uncertain. Germline lookup yields CDR1 ENHRY and CDR2 SYGVKD. With 1 base removed from V and 2 bases from J, the gap between germline ends came to 8 bases. The CDR3 extends over 14 amino acids. CDR3 nucleotide sequence: TGTGCCATCAGTGAGTGGCAAAGTAACACTGAAGCTTTCTTT. It encodes CAISEWQSNTEAFF.

The chain links TRBV7-2 to TRBJ1-6, with TRBD1 as a possible D gene (6 bases). V was shortened by 5 bases and J by 2 bases, with 13 bases between the two germline ends. The CDR3 has 16 residues. The germline CDR1 and CDR2 sequences are SGHTA and FQGNSA. CDR3 sequence: CASSLTGTTYNSPLHF. The DNA for the CDR3 is TGTGCCAGCAGCCTGACCGGGACAACCTATAATTCACCCCTCCACTTT.

Comments on this clonotype: The junction departs from the called germline gene at one end, perhaps through a read error. This chain joins TRBV7-7 and TRBJ2-3, with TRBD2 matching over 7 bases. The CDR3 sequence is 15 residues long. Germline values: CDR1 SSHAT, CDR2 FNYEAQ (reference sequence). Here the CDR3 reads CASSLLSGNTDTQYF. The DNA of the CDR3 is TGTGCTAGCAGCTTACTCAGCGGGAACACAGATACGCAGTATTTT.

This clonotype was recorded at least ten times. The chain combines TRBV4-2 with TRBJ2-7; D gene ambiguous. Germline lookup yields CDR1 LGHNA and CDR2 YNFKEQ. The CDR3 spans 16 residues. Trimming shortened V by 0 bases and J by 6 bases, and 18 bases separated the two germline ends. CDR3 in amino acids: CASSQDSTPLVREQYF. In DNA, the CDR3 is TGTGCCAGCAGCCAAGACTCAACTCCTCTTGTGCGCGAGCAGTACTTC.

This clonotype was seen a handful of times. The chain carries TRBV7-8 and TRBJ1-1; D perhaps matches TRBD1 (5 bases). Germline V CDR1 and CDR2: SGHVS, FQNEAQ. The V end lost 6 bases, the J end lost 4 bases, and 18 bases lay between the germline ends. CDR3 size: 15 residues. The CDR3 sequence: CASSPGVYGATEAFF. CDR3 bases: TGTGCCAGCAGTCCGGGGGTTTATGGGGCCACTGAAGCTTTCTTT.

V usage is TRBV5-1 and J usage is TRBJ2-7, with unresolved D. The CDR3 is 14 amino acids. Germline V gene sequence: CDR1 SGHRS, CDR2 YFSETQ. With 7 bases removed from V and 4 bases from J, the gap between germline ends came to 18 bases. CDR3 protein: CASRTVGRPYEQYF. The CDR3 DNA follows: TGCGCCAGCCGTACTGTCGGCCGGCCATACGAGCAGTACTTC.

This chain uses TRBV5-6 with TRBJ2-1; D is unclear. The CDR3 has 16 residues. Between the trimmed V and J ends, which lost 6 bases and 7 bases, there was a span of 23 bases. The germline gives CDR1 SGHDT, CDR2 YYEEEE. In DNA, the CDR3 is TGTGCCAGCAATCGTCTAGTATTGGAAACCGGGAATGAGCAGTTCTTC. Translating gives CASNRLVLETGNEQFF.

This sequence joins TRBV3-1 and TRBJ2-2, with 7 bases aligning to TRBD1. The V segment lost 6 bases and the J segment 6 bases; nucleotides outside the gene matches: 7. The CDR3 is 14 residues long. Per the germline V gene, CDR1 is LGHDT and CDR2 is YNNKEL (reference sequence). This CDR3 is CASRPTGKAGELFF. The CDR3 DNA follows: TGTGCCAGCAGACCGACAGGGAAGGCCGGGGAGCTGTTTTTT.

This chain joins TRBV9 and TRBJ2-7; D could derive from TRBD1 or TRBD2 (5 bases each). Per germline, CDR1 SGDLS and CDR2 YYNGEE. V was cut by 0 bases and J by 6 bases, with 10 bases left in between. The CDR3 contains 13 residues. CDR3 coding DNA: TGTGCCAGCAGCGTAGTGGGGGAGAGCGAGCAGTACTTC. Translating it yields CASSVVGESEQYF.

This sequence joins TRBV6-1 and TRBJ2-5; TRBD2 matches 10 bases. The CDR3 has 18 amino acids. Losses at the gene ends were 1 base for V and 1 base for J; bases not matched to a gene: 9. Germline CDR1 MNHNS, CDR2 SASEGT. The CDR3 sequence is CASSEGPSGSEPQETQYF. DNA for the CDR3: TGTGCCAGCAGTGAAGGCCCTAGCGGGAGTGAGCCCCAAGAGACCCAGTACTTC.

This clonotype has just a few counts. The V gene is TRBV10-3, the J gene TRBJ2-7, with TRBD1 as a possible D gene (5 bases). The CDR3 contains 16 residues. V shed 0 bases and J shed 2 bases, with 14 bases lying between them. Germline CDR1 and CDR2: ENHRY and SYGVKD. The CDR3 here is CAISESGGQGPYEQYF. The DNA of the CDR3 is TGTGCCATCAGTGAGTCAGGTGGTCAGGGTCCCTACGAGCAGTACTTC.

This clonotype came up a few times. The chain employs TRBV6-5 and TRBJ2-3; D may be TRBD2 (6 bases). The V gene's germline CDR1 is MNHEY and CDR2 SVGAGI. V was shortened by 5 bases and J by 2 bases, with 20 bases between the two germline ends. The length of the CDR3 is 17 residues. CDR3 DNA: TGTGCCAGCAGTAACCTCAAAGCGGGCGCCGACACAGATACGCAGTATTTT. Translating gives CASSNLKAGADTDTQYF.

V and J are TRBV9 and TRBJ2-2; D is possibly TRBD1 (6 bases). The germline V and J ends were trimmed by 0 bases and 4 bases, with 13 bases remaining between them. Germline loops: CDR1 SGDLS, CDR2 YYNGEE. The CDR3 contains 16 residues. The CDR3 reads CASSVGQVPFTGELFF. DNA for the CDR3: TGTGCCAGCAGCGTAGGACAGGTCCCATTCACCGGGGAGCTGTTTTTT.

V and J are TRBV24-1 and TRBJ1-5, with D perhaps TRBD1 (5 bases). This CDR3 region has 14 residues. Between the trimmed V and J ends, which lost 3 bases and 10 bases, there was a span of 15 bases. Germline V gene data show CDR1 as KGHDR and CDR2 as SFDVKD. CDR3 coding DNA: TGTGCCACCAGTGATGCCCGGGACGGCTTTCCCCAGCATTTT. Translated, it gives CATSDARDGFPQHF.

This clonotype was seen at least ten times. The gene calls are TRBV4-2 and TRBJ2-1, with 8 bases lining up with TRBD2. The CDR3 contains 16 residues. The germline V gene encodes CDR1 LGHNA and CDR2 YNFKEQ. V trimming: 0 bases; J trimming: 4 bases; junction bases outside the gene matches: 5. The CDR3 loop reads CASSQDPGTSYNEQFF. The CDR3 DNA reads TGTGCCAGCAGCCAAGACCCCGGGACTAGTTACAATGAGCAGTTCTTC.

The chain combines TRBV28 with TRBJ2-7; the match to TRBD2 covers 13 bases. CDR1 and CDR2 (germline): MDHEN, SYDVKM. With V trimmed by 6 bases and J by 1 base, 9 bases remained unmatched. The CDR3 runs 17 residues. CDR3 amino acids: CASSRGLAGSWSYEQYF. CDR3 DNA: TGTGCCAGCAGCAGGGGACTAGCGGGAAGTTGGTCCTACGAGCAGTACTTC.

This clonotype has a handful of counts. The chain recombines TRBV29-1 with TRBJ2-7; the match to TRBD1 covers 9 bases. After removal of 1 base from V and 6 bases from J, the junction contained 10 bases not matched to a gene. The CDR3 is 15 amino acids. Per germline, CDR1 SQVTM and CDR2 ANQGSEA. The DNA of the CDR3 is TGCAGCGTTGAAGCTGAGGGACAGGGTCCTTCCGAGCAGTACTTC. Protein sequence: CSVEAEGQGPSEQYF.

This clonotype appeared a few times. The V call is TRBV10-3, the J call TRBJ2-3; 8 bases are shared with TRBD1. V trimming: 5 bases; J trimming: 6 bases; junction bases outside the gene matches: 4. This CDR3 is built from 13 residues. Germline V CDR1 and CDR2: ENHRY, SYGVKD. Here the CDR3 DNA reads TGTGCCATCAGTCGGACAGGGATGGATACGCAGTATTTT. Its protein product is CAISRTGMDTQYF.

This clonotype occurred a few times. The rearrangement joins TRBV30 to TRBJ1-5; 7 bases line up with TRBD1. V shed 5 bases, J shed 0 bases, and the junction held 4 bases outside the gene matches. The CDR3 sequence is 14 residues long. Looked up from germline, CDR1 is GTSNPN and CDR2 is SVGIG (reference sequence). The DNA for the CDR3 is TGTGCCTGGTCGACAGGGAATAGCAATCAGCCCCAGCATTTT. Protein product: CAWSTGNSNQPQHF.